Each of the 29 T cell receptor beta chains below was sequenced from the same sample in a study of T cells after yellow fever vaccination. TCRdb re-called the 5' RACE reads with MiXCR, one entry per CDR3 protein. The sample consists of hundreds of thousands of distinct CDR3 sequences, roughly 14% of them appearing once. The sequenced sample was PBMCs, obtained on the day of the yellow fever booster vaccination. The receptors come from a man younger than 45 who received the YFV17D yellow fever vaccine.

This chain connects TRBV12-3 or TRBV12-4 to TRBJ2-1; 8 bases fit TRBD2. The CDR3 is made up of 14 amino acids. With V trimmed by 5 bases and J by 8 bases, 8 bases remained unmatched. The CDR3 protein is CASSQSGSGYEQFF. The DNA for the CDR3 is TGTGCCAGCAGTCAAAGCGGGAGCGGGTATGAGCAGTTCTTC.

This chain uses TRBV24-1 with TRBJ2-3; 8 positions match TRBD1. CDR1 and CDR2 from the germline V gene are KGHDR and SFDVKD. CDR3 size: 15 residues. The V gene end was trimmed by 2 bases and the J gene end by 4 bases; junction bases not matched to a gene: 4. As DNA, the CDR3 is TGTGCCACCAGTGATTCGGGACAGGCCCCAGATACGCAGTATTTT. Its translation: CATSDSGQAPDTQYF.

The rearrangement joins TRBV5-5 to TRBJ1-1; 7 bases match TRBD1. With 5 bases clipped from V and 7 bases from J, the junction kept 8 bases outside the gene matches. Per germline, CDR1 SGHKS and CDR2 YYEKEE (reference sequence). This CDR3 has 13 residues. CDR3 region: CASRLLGDSEAFF. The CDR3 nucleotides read TGTGCCAGCAGGCTATTGGGGGACAGTGAAGCTTTCTTT.

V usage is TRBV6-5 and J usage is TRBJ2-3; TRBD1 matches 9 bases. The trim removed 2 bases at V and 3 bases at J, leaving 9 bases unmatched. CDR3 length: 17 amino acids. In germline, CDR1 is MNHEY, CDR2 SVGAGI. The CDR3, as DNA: TGTGCCAGCAGTTACGCGGGGTTCGGACAGGGGACAGATACGCAGTATTTT. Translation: CASSYAGFGQGTDTQYF.

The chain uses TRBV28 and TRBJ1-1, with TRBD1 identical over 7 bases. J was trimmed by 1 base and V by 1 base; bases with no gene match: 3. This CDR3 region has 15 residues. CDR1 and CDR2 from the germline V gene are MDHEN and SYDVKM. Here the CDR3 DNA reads TGTGCCAGCAGTTTATTAGGGGGCCCGAACACTGAAGCTTTCTTT. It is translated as CASSLLGGPNTEAFF.

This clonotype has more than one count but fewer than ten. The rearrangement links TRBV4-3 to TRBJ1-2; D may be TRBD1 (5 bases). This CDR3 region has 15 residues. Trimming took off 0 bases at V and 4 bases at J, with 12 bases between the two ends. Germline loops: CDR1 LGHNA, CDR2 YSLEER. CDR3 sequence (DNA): TGCGCCAGCAGCCAAGATCAGGGAGTGGTCTATGGCTACACCTTC. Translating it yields CASSQDQGVVYGYTF.

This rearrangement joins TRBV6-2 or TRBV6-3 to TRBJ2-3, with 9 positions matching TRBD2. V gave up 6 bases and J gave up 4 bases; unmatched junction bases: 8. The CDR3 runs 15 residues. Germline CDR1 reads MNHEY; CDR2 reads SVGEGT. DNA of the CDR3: TGTGCCAGCAGGAAGAGCGGGAGGCGGGCAGATACGCAGTATTTT. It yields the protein CASRKSGRRADTQYF.

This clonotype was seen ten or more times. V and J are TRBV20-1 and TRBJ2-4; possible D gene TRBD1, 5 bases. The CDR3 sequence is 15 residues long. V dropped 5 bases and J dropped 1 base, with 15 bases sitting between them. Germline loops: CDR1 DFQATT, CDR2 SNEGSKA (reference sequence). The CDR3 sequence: CSAPGSPLAKNIQYF. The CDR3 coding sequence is TGCAGTGCTCCAGGGTCCCCTCTTGCCAAAAACATTCAGTACTTC.

Written as DNA, the CDR3 is TGTGCCAGCAGGCCAGGGGGGGACAGGGACTATGGCTACACCTTC. Its translation: CASRPGGDRDYGYTF. This chain uses TRBV11-2 with TRBJ1-2, with 9 bases aligning to TRBD1. The germline CDR1 and CDR2 sequences are SGHAT and FQNNGV. This CDR3 comprises 15 residues. Trimming took 6 bases from V and 3 from J; bases not matched to a gene: 8.

Here the CDR3 DNA reads TGTGCCAGCAGCTTAGGGCCGGGACTAGAGTATTACGAGCAGTACTTC. Protein product: CASSLGPGLEYYEQYF. The V call is TRBV7-2, the J call TRBJ2-7, with TRBD2 identical over 8 bases. In germline, CDR1 is SGHTA, CDR2 FQGNSA. V shed 1 base, J shed 4 bases, and the junction held 9 bases outside the gene matches. CDR3 length: 16 amino acids.

CDR3 coding DNA: TGTGCCAGCAGTTCCGGACAGGGGTCGCGGAACACTGAAGCTTTCTTT. Translated: CASSSGQGSRNTEAFF. The chain uses TRBV6-5 and TRBJ1-1; 9 bases fit TRBD1. Germline trimming cut 4 bases from V and 1 base from J; bases unmatched to any gene: 7. Germline CDR1 is MNHEY and CDR2 is SVGAGI. This CDR3 comprises 16 residues.

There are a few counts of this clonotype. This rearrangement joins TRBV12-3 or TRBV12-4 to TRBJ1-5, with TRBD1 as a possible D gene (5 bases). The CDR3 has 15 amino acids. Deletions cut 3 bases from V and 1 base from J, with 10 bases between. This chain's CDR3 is CASSLNRDSNQPQHF. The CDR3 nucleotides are TGTGCCAGCAGTTTGAACCGGGACAGCAATCAGCCCCAGCATTTT.

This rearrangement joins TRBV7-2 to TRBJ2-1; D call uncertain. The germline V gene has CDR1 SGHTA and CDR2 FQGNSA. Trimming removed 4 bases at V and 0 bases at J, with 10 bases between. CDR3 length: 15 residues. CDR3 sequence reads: CASSSRRLSYNEQFF. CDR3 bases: TGTGCCAGCAGCTCGCGGCGACTCTCCTACAATGAGCAGTTCTTC.

CDR3 in DNA: TGTGCCAGCAGCCAGAGCGGGGGCTACACCGGGGAGCTGTTTTTT. It yields the protein CASSQSGGYTGELFF. The chain couples TRBV11-2 to TRBJ2-2; 8 nucleotides line up with TRBD2. The V and J ends lost 5 bases and 3 bases, in that order; junction bases with no gene match: 5. This CDR3 has 15 residues. The V gene's germline CDR1 is SGHAT and CDR2 FQNNGV.

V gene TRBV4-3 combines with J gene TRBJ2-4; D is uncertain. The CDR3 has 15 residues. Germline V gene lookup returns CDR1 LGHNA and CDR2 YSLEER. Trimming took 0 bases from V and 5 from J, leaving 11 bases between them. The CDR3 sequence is CASSQDFARENIQYF. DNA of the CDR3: TGCGCCAGCAGCCAAGATTTCGCTAGAGAAAACATTCAGTACTTC.

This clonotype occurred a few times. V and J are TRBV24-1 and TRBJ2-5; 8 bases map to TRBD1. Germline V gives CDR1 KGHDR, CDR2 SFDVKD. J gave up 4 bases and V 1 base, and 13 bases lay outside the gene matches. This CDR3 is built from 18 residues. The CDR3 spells CATSDFTRQGPGGETQYF. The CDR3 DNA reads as TGTGCCACCAGTGATTTTACGAGACAGGGGCCCGGAGGAGAGACCCAGTACTTC.

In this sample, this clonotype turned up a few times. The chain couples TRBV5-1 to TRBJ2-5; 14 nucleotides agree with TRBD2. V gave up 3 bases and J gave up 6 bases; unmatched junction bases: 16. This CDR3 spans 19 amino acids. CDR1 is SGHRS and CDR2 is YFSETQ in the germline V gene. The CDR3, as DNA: TGCGCCAGCAGCTGGGGCGGAACCTCCGGGACTAGCGGGAGAAAGACCCAGTACTTC. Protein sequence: CASSWGGTSGTSGRKTQYF. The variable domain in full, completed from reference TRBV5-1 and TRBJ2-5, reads KAGVTQTPRYLIKTRGQQVTLSCSPISGHRSVSWYQQTPGQGLQFLFEYFSETQRNKGNFPGRFSGRQFSNSRSEMNVSTLELGDSALYLCASSWGGTSGTSGRKTQYFGPGTRLLVL.

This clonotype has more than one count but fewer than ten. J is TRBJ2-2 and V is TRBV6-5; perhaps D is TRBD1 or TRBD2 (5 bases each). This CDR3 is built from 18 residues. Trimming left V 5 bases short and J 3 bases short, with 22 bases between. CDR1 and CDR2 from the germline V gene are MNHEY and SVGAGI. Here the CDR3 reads CASSHRRDGKTDTGELFF. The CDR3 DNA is TGTGCCAGCAGTCACCGCCGGGACGGCAAGACTGACACCGGGGAGCTGTTTTTT.

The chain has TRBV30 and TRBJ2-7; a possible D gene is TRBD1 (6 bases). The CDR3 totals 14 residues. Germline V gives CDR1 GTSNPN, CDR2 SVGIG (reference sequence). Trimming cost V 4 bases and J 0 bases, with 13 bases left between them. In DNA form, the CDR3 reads TGTGCCTGGAATACCGGGACATACTCCTACGAGCAGTACTTC. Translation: CAWNTGTYSYEQYF.

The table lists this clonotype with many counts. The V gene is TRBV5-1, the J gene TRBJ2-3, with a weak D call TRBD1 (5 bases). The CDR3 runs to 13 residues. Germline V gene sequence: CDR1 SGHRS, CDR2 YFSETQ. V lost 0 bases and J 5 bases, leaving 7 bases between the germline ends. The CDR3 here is CASSLDRKDTQYF. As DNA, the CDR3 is TGCGCCAGCAGCTTGGACAGGAAAGATACGCAGTATTTT.

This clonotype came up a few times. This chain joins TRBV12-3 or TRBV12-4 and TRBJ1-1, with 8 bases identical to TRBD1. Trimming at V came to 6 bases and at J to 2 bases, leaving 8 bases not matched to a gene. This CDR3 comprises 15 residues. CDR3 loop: CASRGTGLVNTEAFF. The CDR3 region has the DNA TGTGCCAGCAGGGGGACAGGCCTCGTTAACACTGAAGCTTTCTTT.

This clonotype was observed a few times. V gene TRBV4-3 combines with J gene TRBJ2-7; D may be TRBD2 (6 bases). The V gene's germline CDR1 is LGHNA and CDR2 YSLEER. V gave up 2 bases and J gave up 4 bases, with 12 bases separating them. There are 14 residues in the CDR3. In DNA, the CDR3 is TGCGCCAGCAGCCAATATCGGGGGATGTACGAGCAGTACTTC. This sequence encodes CASSQYRGMYEQYF.

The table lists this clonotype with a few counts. In DNA form, the CDR3 reads TGCGCCAGCAGCGATGGGTCTTGGGAGACCCAGTACTTC. The encoded protein is CASSDGSWETQYF. The rearrangement uses TRBV10-2 and TRBJ2-5; D unclear. CDR3 length: 13 amino acids. CDR1 is WSHSY, CDR2 SAAADI, per germline. V was shortened by 6 bases and J by 5 bases, with 13 bases between the two germline ends.

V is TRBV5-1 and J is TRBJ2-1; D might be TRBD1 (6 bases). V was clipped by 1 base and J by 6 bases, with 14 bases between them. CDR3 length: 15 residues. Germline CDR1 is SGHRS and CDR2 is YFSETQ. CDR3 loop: CASSLLQGKANEQFF. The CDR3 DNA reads TGCGCCAGCAGCTTGTTACAGGGAAAGGCCAATGAGCAGTTCTTC.

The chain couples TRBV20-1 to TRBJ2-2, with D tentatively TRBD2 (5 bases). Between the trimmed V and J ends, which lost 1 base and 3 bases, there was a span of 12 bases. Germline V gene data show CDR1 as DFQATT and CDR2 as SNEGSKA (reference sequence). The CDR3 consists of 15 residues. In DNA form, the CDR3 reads TGCAGTGCTAGAGGTTCGAGGGTCCACACCGGGGAGCTGTTTTTT. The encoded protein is CSARGSRVHTGELFF.

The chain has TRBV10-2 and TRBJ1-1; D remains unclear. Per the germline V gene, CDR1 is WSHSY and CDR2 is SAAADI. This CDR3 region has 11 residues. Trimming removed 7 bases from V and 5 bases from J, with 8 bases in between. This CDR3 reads CASITGTEAFF. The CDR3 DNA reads TGCGCCAGCATAACCGGGACTGAAGCTTTCTTT.

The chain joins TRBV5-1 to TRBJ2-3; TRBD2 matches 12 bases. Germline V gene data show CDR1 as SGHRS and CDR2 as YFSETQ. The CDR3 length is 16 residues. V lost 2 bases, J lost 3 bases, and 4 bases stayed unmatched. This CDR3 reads CASSLGLAGKTDTQYF. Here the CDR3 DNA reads TGCGCCAGCAGCTTAGGACTAGCGGGAAAAACAGATACGCAGTATTTT. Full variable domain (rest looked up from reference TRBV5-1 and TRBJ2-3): KAGVTQTPRYLIKTRGQQVTLSCSPISGHRSVSWYQQTPGQGLQFLFEYFSETQRNKGNFPGRFSGRQFSNSRSEMNVSTLELGDSALYLCASSLGLAGKTDTQYFGPGTRLTVL.

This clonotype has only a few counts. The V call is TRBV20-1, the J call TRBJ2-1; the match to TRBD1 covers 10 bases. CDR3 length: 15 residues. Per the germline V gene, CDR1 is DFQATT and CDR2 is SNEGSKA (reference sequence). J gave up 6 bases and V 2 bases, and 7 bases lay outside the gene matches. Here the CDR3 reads CSARLGTGVGNEQFF. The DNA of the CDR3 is TGCAGTGCTAGATTAGGGACAGGGGTTGGCAATGAGCAGTTCTTC.

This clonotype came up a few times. For the CDR3, the DNA is TGTGCCAGCAGCGCGGGCAGGGGGGGCCTGGAAAACATTCAGTACTTC. Encoded protein: CASSAGRGGLENIQYF. This rearrangement joins TRBV7-9 to TRBJ2-4; D is tentatively TRBD1 or TRBD2 (7 bases each). The germline V and J ends were trimmed by 5 bases and 5 bases, with 19 bases remaining between them. The germline V gene encodes CDR1 SEHNR and CDR2 FQNEAQ (reference sequence). The CDR3 length is 16 residues.